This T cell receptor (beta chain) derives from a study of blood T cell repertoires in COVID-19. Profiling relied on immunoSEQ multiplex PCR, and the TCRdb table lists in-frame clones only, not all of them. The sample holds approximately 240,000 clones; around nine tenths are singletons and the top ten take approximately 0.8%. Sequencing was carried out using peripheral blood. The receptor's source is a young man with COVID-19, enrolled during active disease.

The CDR3 region is CASSPRDFKGETQYF. The CDR3 nucleotides read TGTGCCAGCAGCCCCCGGGACTTCAAGGGAGAGACCCAGTACTTC. This sequence joins TRBV7-7 and TRBJ2-5, with a possible D match to TRBD2 (6 bases). V lost 5 bases and J lost 4, with 17 bases in between. The length of the CDR3 is 15 residues. Germline CDR1 SSHAT, CDR2 FNYEAQ (reference sequence).